This TCR beta chain was profiled in a study of T-cell reconstitution after alpha-beta-depleted transplantation in children. Broader study findings: T-cell counts and diversity were attributed mostly to newly produced T cells one year after transplant. At around two months after transplant, the alpha-beta T cells were reportedly derived from several hundred expanded clones that came from non-depleted graft cells. Where some patients showed high TCRbeta diversity at day 60, it came from recipient T cells and thymic progenitors that had survived.

Unique molecular identifiers were built into the TCRbeta library. Via MiXCR, TCRdb re-called the PCR reads, giving one row per CDR3 protein. The sample holds under 750,000 distinct CDR3 sequences, approximately 22% seen once. V was pared by 0 bases and J by 1 base, with 3 bases of the junction left unmatched. The CDR3 runs 15 residues. Germline CDR1 DFQATT, CDR2 SNEGSKA (reference sequence). Concerning this clonotype itself: Its cognate antigen is unknown.

This clonotype was sampled from a boy in the first two years of life who had a stem cell transplant for acute myeloid leukemia, so the T cells may come from the graft donor. The V call is TRBV20-1, the J call TRBJ1-5; TRBD1 aligns across 7 bases. The material sequenced was PBMCs, mostly from graft donor cells, taken 360 days after TCRalphabeta/CD19-depleted stem cell transplant. In DNA form, the CDR3 reads TGCAGTGCTAGAGATGCACAGGGGAGCAATCAGCCCCAGCATTTT. Amino acids: CSARDAQGSNQPQHF.